This TCR beta chain emerged from a study of blood T cell repertoires in COVID-19. The overall study: The origin of the acute and convalescent COVID-19 samples was the United States, Italy and Spain.

The protocol was immunoSEQ multiplex PCR, while the TCRdb copy is restricted to in-frame clones and leaves out a portion. The sample lists under 200,000 clones, about 88% occurring once. Unmatched junction bases numbered 9, after V lost 0 bases and J lost 8 bases. The germline V gene encodes CDR1 LGHDT and CDR2 YNNKEL (reference sequence). The CDR3 extends over 16 amino acids. This clone turned up a few times. The sample consisted of peripheral blood. This chain connects TRBV3-1 (or the pseudogene TRBV3-2) to TRBJ1-4, with 7 bases that match TRBD1. This sequence originates from a woman aged 80 or over in a cohort sampled during active or convalescent COVID-19. The CDR3 reads CASSQEKGGAVEKLFF. In nucleotides, the CDR3 is TGTGCCAGCAGCCAAGAGAAAGGGGGCGCGGTGGAAAAACTGTTTTTT.